These 9 T cell receptor beta chains share one sample of origin, sequenced in a study of T cell responses to AZD1222 COVID-19 vaccine. TCRdb's table, derived via immunoSEQ multiplex PCR, lists solely in-frame clones and lacks some. The profile shows 80,000 to 95,000 clones, 70% to 90% of them singletons. The sequences come from peripheral blood, collected on day 0 of MenACWY control vaccination. Receptors originate from an adult in good health.

The rearrangement uses TRBV2 and TRBJ2-3; D is perhaps TRBD1 (5 bases). The V end was cut by 7 bases, the J end by 3 bases, with 17 bases between. Germline CDR1 and CDR2: SNHLY and FYNNEI. This CDR3 is built from 15 residues. CDR3 DNA sequence: TGTGCCAGCACAAGACATCCCCCAGGGACAGATACGCAGTATTTT. This sequence encodes CASTRHPPGTDTQYF.

V usage is TRBV29-1 and J usage is TRBJ1-2, with D perhaps matching TRBD1 (5 bases). Trimming removed 2 bases at V and 5 bases at J, with 9 bases between. Germline CDR1 reads SQVTM; CDR2 reads ANQGSEA. There are 12 residues in the CDR3. CDR3 protein: CSVERPGYGYTF. CDR3 sequence (DNA): TGCAGCGTTGAAAGGCCAGGGTATGGCTACACCTTC. Full variable domain (outside the CDR3, taken from reference TRBV29-1 and TRBJ1-2): SAVISQKPSRDICQRGTSLTIQCQVDSQVTMMFWYRQQPGQSLTLIATANQGSEATYESGFVIDKFPISRPNLTFSTLTVSNMSPEDSSIYLCSVERPGYGYTFGSGTRLTVV.

The rearrangement uses TRBV29-1 and TRBJ2-5; D is ambiguous. The V end lost 7 bases, the J end lost 2 bases, and 8 bases lay between the germline ends. This CDR3 spans 11 amino acids. Germline V gene lookup returns CDR1 SQVTM and CDR2 ANQGSEA. The CDR3 nucleotides are TGCAGCGGACACCGTCAAGAGACCCAGTACTTC. As protein: CSGHRQETQYF.

The J gene is TRBJ1-5, the V gene TRBV19; D is undetermined. V lost 5 bases and J 5 bases, leaving 13 bases between the germline ends. The V gene's germline CDR1 is LNHDA and CDR2 SQIVND (reference sequence). CDR3 size: 14 residues. The CDR3 here is CASSPLVAYQPQHF. The CDR3 DNA sequence: TGTGCCAGTAGTCCCCTGGTGGCTTATCAGCCCCAGCATTTT.

The chain employs TRBV3-1 (or the pseudogene TRBV3-2) and TRBJ1-2, with 8 bases that match TRBD1. J was trimmed by 4 bases and V by 1 base; bases with no gene match: 11. Germline V gene lookup returns CDR1 LGHDT and CDR2 YNNKEL (reference sequence). The CDR3 extends over 17 amino acids. DNA for the CDR3: TGTGCCAGCAGCCAAGGATTGGCGGACAGGGCTATCTATGGCTACACCTTC. Residues: CASSQGLADRAIYGYTF.

V usage is TRBV7-9 and J usage is TRBJ2-5; 7 nucleotides match TRBD1. CDR3 length equals 13 residues. V was clipped by 5 bases and J by 4 bases; unmatched bases: 4. Per the germline V gene, CDR1 is SEHNR and CDR2 is FQNEAQ (reference sequence). CDR3 bases: TGTGCCAGCAGCGTTGACAGGGTAGAGACCCAGTACTTC. As protein: CASSVDRVETQYF.

The chain couples TRBV28 to TRBJ1-1; TRBD1 matches 7 bases. Germline CDR1 is MDHEN and CDR2 is SYDVKM. V dropped 10 bases and J dropped 0; count of bases not matched to a gene: 5. CDR3 length equals 13 residues. The CDR3 reads CAITGQMNTEAFF. DNA of the CDR3: TGTGCCATTACGGGACAGATGAACACTGAAGCTTTCTTT.

The gene calls are TRBV27 and TRBJ2-7; a possible D gene is TRBD2 (5 bases). Per the germline V gene, CDR1 is MNHEY and CDR2 is SMNVEV (reference sequence). The CDR3 has 12 residues. Trimming removed 3 bases from V and 6 bases from J, with 9 bases in between. The CDR3: CASSLSRGEQYF. The CDR3 DNA sequence: TGTGCCAGCAGTTTGTCCCGGGGCGAGCAGTACTTC.

The count of this clone is one. The J gene is TRBJ2-7, the V gene TRBV5-4; no clear D gene. V gave up 3 bases and J gave up 2 bases, with 3 bases separating them. Germline V CDR1 and CDR2: SGHNT, YYREEE (reference sequence). This CDR3 has 11 residues. CDR3 nucleotides: TGTGCCAGCAGCTCGACCTACGAGCAGTACTTC. Its translation is CASSSTYEQYF.